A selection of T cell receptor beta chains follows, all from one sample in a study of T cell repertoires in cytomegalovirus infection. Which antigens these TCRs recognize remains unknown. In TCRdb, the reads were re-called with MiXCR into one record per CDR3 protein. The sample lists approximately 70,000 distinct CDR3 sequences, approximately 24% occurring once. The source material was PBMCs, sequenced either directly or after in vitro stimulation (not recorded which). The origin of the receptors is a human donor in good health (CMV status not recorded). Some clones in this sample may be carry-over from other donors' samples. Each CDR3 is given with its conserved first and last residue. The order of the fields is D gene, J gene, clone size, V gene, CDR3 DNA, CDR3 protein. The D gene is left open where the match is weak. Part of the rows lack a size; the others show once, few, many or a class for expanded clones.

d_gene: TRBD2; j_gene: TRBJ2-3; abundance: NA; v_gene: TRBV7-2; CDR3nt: TGTGCCAGCAGCCCGAGGACTAGCGGGACAACGCAGTATTTT; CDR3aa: CASSPRTSGTTQYF
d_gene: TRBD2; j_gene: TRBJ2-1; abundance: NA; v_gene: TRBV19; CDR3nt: TGTGCCAGTAGTCCGGGAGGGCTGGGTGAGCAGTTCTTC; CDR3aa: CASSPGGLGEQFF
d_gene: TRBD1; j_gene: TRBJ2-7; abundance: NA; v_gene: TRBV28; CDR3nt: TGTGCCAGCAGCCGGGGACAGGGGAGAGACGAGCAGTACTTC; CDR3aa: CASSRGQGRDEQYF
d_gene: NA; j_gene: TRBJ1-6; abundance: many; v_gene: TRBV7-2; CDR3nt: TGTGCCAGCAGGGACAGCTCCTATAATTCACCCCTCCACTTT; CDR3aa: CASRDSSYNSPLHF
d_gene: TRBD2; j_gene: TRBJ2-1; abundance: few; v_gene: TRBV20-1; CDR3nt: TGCAGTGCTGGACCGGGACTATACAATGAGCAGTTCTTC; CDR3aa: CSAGPGLYNEQFF
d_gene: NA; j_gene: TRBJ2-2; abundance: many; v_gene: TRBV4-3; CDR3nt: TGCGCCAGCAGCCAAGATCTCTTGAGGGTCGTGAGGAACACCGGGGAGCTGTTTTTT; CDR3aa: CASSQDLLRVVRNTGELFF
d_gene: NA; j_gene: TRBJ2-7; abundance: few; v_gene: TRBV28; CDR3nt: TGTGCCAGCAGATTATCTAATAGCGAGCAGTACTTC; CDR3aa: CASRLSNSEQYF
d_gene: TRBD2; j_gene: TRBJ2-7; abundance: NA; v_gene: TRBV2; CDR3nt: TGTGCCAGCACTAGCGGAAATTTGGAGCAGTACTTC; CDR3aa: CASTSGNLEQYF
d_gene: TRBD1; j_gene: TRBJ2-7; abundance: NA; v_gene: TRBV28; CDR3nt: TGTGCCAGCAGTTTGGGGACAGGCGTTTTGGAGCAGTACTTC; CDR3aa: CASSLGTGVLEQYF
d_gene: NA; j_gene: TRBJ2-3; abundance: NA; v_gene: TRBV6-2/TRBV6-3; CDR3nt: TGTGCCAGCAGCAATCAAGTAACCACAGATACGCAGTATTTT; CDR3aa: CASSNQVTTDTQYF
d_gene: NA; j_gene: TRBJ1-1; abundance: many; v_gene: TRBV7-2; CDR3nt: TGTGCCAGCAGCCCCATGGACCCGGTGATGAACACTGAAGCTTTCTTT; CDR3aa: CASSPMDPVMNTEAFF
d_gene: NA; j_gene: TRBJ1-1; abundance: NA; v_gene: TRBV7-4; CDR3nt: TGTGCCAGCAGAATTCGGGGGGAACCGAACACTGAAGCTTTCTTT; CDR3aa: CASRIRGEPNTEAFF
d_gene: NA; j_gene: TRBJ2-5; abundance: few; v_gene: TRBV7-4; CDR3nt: TGTGCCAGCACTCCAGATAGATGGGAGACCCAGTACTTC; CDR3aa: CASTPDRWETQYF
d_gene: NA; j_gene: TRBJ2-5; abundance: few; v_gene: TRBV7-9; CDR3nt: TGTGCCAGCACCCGGGGACATTTAGAAGAGACCCAGTACTTC; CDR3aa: CASTRGHLEETQYF
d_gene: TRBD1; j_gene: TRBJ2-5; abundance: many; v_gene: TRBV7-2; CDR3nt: TGTGCCAGCAGCGCATACCCAGGGGGCCGAGAGACCCAGTACTTC; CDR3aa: CASSAYPGGRETQYF
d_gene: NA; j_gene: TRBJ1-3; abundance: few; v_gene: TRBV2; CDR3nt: TGTGCCAGCAGTCCGAACACTGGAAACACCATATATTTT; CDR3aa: CASSPNTGNTIYF
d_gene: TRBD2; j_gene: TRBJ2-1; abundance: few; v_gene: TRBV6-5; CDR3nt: TGTGCCAGCAGTTACGTGACTAGCGGACTCTACAATGAGCAGTTCTTC; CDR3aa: CASSYVTSGLYNEQFF
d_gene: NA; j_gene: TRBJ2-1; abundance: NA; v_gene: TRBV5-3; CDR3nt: TGTGCCAGCAGCTTGGTGGTTAGGAGGTCTAAAGGGTTTAATGAGCAGTTCTTC; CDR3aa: CASSLVVRRSKGFNEQFF
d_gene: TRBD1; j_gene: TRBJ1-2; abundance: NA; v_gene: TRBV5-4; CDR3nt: TGTGCCAGCAGTCGGACAGGGATGGGTGGCTACACCTTC; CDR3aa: CASSRTGMGGYTF
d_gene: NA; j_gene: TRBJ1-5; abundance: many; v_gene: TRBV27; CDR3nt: TGTGCCAGCAGCCGTCAACCGCGAATCGGTCCCCAGCATTTT; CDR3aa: CASSRQPRIGPQHF
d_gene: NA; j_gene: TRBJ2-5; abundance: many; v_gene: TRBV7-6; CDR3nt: TGTGCCAGCAGCTTCCGTAGACAGGTCCAAGAGACCCAGTACTTC; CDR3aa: CASSFRRQVQETQYF
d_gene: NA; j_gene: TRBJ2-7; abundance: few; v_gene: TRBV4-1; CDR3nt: TGCGCCAGCAGCCAAGAGCGTCGGGAAGGGCCTTTTTCCTACGAGCAGTACTTC; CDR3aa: CASSQERREGPFSYEQYF
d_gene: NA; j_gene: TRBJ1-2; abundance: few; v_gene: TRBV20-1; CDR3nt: TGCAGTGCTGACAGAGACTTCTATGGCTACACCTTC; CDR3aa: CSADRDFYGYTF
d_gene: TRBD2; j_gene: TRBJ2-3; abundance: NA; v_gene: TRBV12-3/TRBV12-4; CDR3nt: TGTGCCAGCAGCCCCCGCGGGGGCGGGAGGGCCCGGAATACGCAGTATTTT; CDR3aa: CASSPRGGGRARNTQYF
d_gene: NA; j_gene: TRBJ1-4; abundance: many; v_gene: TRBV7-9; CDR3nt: TGTGCCAGCAGCCCACAGGGACATGAAAAACTGTTTTTT; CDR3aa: CASSPQGHEKLFF
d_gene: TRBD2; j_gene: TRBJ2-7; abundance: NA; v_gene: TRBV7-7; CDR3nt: TGTGCCAGCAGCTTATCTGGACTAGCGGGAGACAGGCAGTACTTC; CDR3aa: CASSLSGLAGDRQYF
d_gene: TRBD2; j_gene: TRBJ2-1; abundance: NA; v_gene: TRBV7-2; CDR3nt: TGTGCCAGCAGTCATAGCGGGGCCTACAATGAGCAGTTCTTC; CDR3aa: CASSHSGAYNEQFF
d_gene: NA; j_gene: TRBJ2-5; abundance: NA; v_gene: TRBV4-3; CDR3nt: TGCGCCAGCAGCCTAGGGAGTGGGATCTTGGAGACCCAGTACTTC; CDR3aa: CASSLGSGILETQYF
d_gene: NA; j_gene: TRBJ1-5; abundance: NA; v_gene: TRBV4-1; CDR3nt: TGCGCCAGCAGCCAAAGCCACCCGGTCGGCGTACAGCCCCAGCATTTT; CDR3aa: CASSQSHPVGVQPQHF
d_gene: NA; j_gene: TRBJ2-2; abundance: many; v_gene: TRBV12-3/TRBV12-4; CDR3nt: TGTGCCAGCAGTTTAGGACAGCCGAACACCGGGGAGCTGTTTTTT; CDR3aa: CASSLGQPNTGELFF
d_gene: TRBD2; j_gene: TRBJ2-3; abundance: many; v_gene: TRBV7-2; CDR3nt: TGTGCCAGCAGCTTAGCGAGAACTAGCGGTAGCACAGATACGCAGTATTTT; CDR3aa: CASSLARTSGSTDTQYF
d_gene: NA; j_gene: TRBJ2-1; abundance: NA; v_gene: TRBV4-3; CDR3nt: TGCGCCAGCAGCCAAGATACAGCTGCAAGCTCCTACAATGAGCAGTTCTTC; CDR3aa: CASSQDTAASSYNEQFF
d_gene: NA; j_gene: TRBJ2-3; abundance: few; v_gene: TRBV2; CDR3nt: TGTGCCAGCAACCACCGCCAAGCCACAGATACGCAGTATTTT; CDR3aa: CASNHRQATDTQYF
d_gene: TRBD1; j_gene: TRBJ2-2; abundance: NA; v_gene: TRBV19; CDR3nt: TGTGCCAGTAGTATCGCCGGGACAGGGGGCGAGAAGCTGTTTTTT; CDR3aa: CASSIAGTGGEKLFF
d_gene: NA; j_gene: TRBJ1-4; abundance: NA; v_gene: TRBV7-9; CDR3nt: TGTGCCAGCAGTGAACGGAACTTTAATGAAAAACTGTTTTTT; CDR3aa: CASSERNFNEKLFF
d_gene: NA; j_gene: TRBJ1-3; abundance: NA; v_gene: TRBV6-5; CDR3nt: TGTGCCAGCAGGGAGTGGGTATCAGGAAACACCATATATTTT; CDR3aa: CASREWVSGNTIYF
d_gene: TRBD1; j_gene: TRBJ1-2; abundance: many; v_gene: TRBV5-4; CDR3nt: TGTGCCAGCAGCGGCTCAGACAGGGATTATGGCTACACCTTC; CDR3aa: CASSGSDRDYGYTF
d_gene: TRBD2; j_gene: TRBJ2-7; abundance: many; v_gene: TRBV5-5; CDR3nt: TGTGCCAGCAGCTACAGACTAGCGGGAGGCCGGGACGAGCAGTACTTC; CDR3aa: CASSYRLAGGRDEQYF
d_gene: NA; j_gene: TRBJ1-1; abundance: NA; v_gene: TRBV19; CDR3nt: TGTGCCAGTAGTGCGAGGACGGTCATGAACACTGAAGCTTTCTTT; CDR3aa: CASSARTVMNTEAFF
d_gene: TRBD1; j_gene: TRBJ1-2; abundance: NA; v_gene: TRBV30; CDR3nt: TGTGCCTGGAGTCTGTTACAGGGGAGGGTTGGCTACACCTTC; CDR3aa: CAWSLLQGRVGYTF
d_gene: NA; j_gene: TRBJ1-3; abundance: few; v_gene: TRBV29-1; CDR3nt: TGCAGCGTCCCAGTAGGAAACACCATATATTTT; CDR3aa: CSVPVGNTIYF
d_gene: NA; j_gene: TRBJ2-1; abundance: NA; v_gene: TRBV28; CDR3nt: TGTGCCAGCAGTTCCCGTGTTCCCACCGGGACCTACAATGAGCAGTTCTTC; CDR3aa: CASSSRVPTGTYNEQFF